What follows is one T cell receptor (beta chain) and its context. In the original analysis: Researchers report that nucleated cell counts were estimated from reference gene primer amplification. Assay used: immunoSEQ multiplex PCR; TCRdb lists only in-frame clones, some missing. That table furnishes V, J and clone size, whereas the DNA furnished D and trimming. This sample has approximately 240,000 clones; 92% occur once, and the top ten carry roughly 0.8%. Per the germline V gene, CDR1 is MGHDK and CDR2 is SYGVNS. The CDR3 is made up of 15 amino acids. The V end was cut by 1 base, the J end by 5 bases, with 14 bases between. The data belong to a study of blood T cell repertoires in COVID-19. As for the study in general: The study drew acute and convalescent COVID-19 samples from the United States, Italy and Spain. The analysed material was cDNA or gDNA that came from T cells, B-cell-depleted T cells, or PBMCs.

The V call is TRBV25-1, the J call TRBJ2-5; D not resolved. Sequenced sample: peripheral blood. This receptor was taken from a man younger than 40 with COVID-19, enrolled during active disease. CDR3 sequence reads: CASSEWPESFETQYF. CDR3 coding DNA: TGTGCCAGCAGTGAATGGCCGGAGTCGTTCGAGACCCAGTACTTC.